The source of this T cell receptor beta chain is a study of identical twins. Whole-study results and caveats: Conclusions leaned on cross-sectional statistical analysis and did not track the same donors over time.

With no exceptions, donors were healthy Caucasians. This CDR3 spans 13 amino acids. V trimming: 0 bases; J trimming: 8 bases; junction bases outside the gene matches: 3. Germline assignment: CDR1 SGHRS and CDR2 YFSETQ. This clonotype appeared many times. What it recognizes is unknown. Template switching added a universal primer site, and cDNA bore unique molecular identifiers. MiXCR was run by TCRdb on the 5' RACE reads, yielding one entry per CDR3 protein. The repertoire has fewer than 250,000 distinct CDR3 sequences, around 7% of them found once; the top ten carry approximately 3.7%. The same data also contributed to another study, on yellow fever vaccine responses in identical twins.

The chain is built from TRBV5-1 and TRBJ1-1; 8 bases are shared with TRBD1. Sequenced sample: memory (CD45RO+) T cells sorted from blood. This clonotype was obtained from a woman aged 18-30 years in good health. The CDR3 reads CASSLDRDREAFF. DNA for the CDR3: TGCGCCAGCAGCTTGGACCGGGACAGGGAAGCTTTCTTT.